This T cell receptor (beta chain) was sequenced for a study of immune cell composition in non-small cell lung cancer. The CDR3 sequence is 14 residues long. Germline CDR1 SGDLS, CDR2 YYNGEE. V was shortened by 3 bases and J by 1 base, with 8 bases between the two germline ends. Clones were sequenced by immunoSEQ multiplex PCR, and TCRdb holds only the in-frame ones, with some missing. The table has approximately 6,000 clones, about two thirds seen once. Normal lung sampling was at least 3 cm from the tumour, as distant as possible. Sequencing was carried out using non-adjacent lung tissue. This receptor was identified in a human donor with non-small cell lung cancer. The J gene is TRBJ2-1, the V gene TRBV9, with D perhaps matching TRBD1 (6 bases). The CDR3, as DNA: TGTGCCAGCAGCGGCACAGGGTCCTACAATGAGCAGTTCTTC. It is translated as CASSGTGSYNEQFF.